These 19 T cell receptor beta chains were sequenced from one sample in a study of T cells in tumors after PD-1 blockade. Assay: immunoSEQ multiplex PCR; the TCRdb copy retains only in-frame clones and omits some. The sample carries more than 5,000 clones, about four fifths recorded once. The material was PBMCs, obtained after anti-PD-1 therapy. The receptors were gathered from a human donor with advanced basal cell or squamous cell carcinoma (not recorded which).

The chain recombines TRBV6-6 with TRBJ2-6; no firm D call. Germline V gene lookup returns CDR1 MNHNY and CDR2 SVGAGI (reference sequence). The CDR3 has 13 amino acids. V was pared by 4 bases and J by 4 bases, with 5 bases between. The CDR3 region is CASSWRGANVLTF. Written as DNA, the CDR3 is TGTGCCAGCAGTTGGCGCGGGGCCAACGTCCTGACTTTC.

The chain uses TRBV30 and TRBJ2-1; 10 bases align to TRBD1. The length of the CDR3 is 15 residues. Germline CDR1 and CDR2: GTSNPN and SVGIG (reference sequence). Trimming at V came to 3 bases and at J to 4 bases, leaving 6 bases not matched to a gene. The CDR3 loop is CAWSAGTGAYNEQFF. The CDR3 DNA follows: TGTGCCTGGAGCGCCGGGACAGGGGCTTACAATGAGCAGTTCTTC.

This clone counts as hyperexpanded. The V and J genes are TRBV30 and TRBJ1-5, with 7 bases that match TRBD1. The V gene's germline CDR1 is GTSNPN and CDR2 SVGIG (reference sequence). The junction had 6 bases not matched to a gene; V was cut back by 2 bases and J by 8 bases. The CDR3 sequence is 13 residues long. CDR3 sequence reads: CAWSTDRREPQHF. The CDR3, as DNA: TGTGCCTGGAGTACGGACAGGCGTGAGCCCCAGCATTTT.

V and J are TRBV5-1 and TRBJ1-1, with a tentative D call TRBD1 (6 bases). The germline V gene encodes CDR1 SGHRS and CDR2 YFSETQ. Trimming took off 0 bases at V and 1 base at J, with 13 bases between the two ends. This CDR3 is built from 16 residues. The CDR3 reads CASSLVFGQRNTEAFF. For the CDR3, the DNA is TGCGCCAGCAGCTTGGTGTTCGGACAGCGGAACACTGAAGCTTTCTTT.

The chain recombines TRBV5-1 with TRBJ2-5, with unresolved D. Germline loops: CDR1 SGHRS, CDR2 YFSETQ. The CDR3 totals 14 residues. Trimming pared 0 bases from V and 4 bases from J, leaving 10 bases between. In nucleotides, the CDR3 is TGCGCCAGCAGCTTGGCCGGTGGCGGAGAGACCCAGTACTTC. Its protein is CASSLAGGGETQYF.

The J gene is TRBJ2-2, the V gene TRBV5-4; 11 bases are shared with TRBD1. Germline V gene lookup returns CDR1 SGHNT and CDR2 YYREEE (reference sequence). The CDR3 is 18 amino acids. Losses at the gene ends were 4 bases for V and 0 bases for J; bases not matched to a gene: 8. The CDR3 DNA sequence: TGTGCCAGCAGCCCAGTCCCGGGACAGGGGGCGAACACCGGGGAGCTGTTTTTT. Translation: CASSPVPGQGANTGELFF.

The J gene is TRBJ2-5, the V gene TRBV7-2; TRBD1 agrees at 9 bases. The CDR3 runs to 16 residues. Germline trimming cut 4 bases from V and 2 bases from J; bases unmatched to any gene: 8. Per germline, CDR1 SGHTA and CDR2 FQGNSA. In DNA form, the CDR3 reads TGTGCCAGCAGCTCTAAACAGGGGGCGCATCAAGAGACCCAGTACTTC. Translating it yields CASSSKQGAHQETQYF. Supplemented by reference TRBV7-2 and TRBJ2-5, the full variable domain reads GAGVSQSPSNKVTEKGKDVELRCDPISGHTALYWYRQSLGQGLEFLIYFQGNSAPDKSGLPSDRFSAERTGGSVSTLTIQRTQQEDSAVYLCASSSKQGAHQETQYFGPGTRLLVL.

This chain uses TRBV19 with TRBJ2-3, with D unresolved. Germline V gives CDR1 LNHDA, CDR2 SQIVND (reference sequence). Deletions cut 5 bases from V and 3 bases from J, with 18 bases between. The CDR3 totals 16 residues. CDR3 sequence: CASSVTSLRSTDTQYF. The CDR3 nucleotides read TGTGCCAGTAGTGTCACCAGCCTGAGAAGTACAGATACGCAGTATTTT.

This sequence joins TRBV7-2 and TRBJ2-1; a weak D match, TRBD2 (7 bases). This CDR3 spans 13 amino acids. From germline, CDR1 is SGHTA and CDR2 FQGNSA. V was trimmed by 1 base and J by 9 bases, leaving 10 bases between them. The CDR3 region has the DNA TGTGCCAGCAGCTTAGGCGGGGGCTTTGAGCAGTTCTTC. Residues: CASSLGGGFEQFF.

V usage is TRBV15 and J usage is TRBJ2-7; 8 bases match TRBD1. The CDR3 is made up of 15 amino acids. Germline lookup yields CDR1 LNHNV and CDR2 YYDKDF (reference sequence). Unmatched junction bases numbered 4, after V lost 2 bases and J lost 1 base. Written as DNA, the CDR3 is TGTGCCACCAGCAGATCCGGACAGGGATCCTACGAGCAGTACTTC. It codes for CATSRSGQGSYEQYF. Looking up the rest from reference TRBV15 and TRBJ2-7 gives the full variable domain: DAMVIQNPRYQVTQFGKPVTLSCSQTLNHNVMYWYQQKSSQAPKLLFHYYDKDFNNEADTPDNFQSRRPNTSFCFLDIRSPGLGDTAMYLCATSRSGQGSYEQYFGPGTRLTVT.

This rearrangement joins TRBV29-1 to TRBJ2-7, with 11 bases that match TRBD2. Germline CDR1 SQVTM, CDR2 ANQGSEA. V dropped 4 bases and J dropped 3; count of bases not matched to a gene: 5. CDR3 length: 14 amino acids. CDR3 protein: CSVAGTSGHYEQYF. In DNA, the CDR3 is TGCAGCGTTGCAGGGACTAGCGGCCACTACGAGCAGTACTTC.

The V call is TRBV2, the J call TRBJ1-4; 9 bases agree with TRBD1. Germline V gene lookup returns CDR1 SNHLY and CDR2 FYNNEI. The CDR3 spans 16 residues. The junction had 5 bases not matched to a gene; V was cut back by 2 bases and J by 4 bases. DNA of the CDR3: TGTGCCAGCAGTGAAAGGACAGGGGAGGGTAATGAAAAACTGTTTTTT. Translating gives CASSERTGEGNEKLFF.

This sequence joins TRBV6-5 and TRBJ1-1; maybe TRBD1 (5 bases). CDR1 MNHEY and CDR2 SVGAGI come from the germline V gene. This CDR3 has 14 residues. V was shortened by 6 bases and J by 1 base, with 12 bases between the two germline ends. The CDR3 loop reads CASRQGTANTEAFF. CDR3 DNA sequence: TGTGCCAGCAGGCAAGGGACGGCGAACACTGAAGCTTTCTTT.

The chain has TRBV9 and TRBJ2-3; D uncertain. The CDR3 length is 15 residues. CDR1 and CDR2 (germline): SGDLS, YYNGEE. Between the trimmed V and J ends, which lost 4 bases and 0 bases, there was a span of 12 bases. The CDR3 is CASSHRSFSTDTQYF. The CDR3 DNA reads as TGTGCCAGCAGCCACCGGAGCTTTAGCACAGATACGCAGTATTTT.

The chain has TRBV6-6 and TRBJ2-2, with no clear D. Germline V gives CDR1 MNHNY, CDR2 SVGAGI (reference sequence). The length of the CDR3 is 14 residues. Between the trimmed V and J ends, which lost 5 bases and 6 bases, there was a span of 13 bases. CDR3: CASSPKAGAGELFF. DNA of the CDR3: TGTGCCAGCAGTCCAAAAGCAGGAGCCGGGGAGCTGTTTTTT.

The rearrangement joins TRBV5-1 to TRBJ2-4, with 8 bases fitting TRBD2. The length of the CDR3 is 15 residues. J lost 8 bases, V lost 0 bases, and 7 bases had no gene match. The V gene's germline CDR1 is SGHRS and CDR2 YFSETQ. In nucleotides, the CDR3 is TGCGCCAGCAGCTTGGTTAGCGGGGTCTCTGACATTCAGTACTTC. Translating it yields CASSLVSGVSDIQYF. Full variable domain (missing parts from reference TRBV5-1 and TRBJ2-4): KAGVTQTPRYLIKTRGQQVTLSCSPISGHRSVSWYQQTPGQGLQFLFEYFSETQRNKGNFPGRFSGRQFSNSRSEMNVSTLELGDSALYLCASSLVSGVSDIQYFGAGTRLSVL.

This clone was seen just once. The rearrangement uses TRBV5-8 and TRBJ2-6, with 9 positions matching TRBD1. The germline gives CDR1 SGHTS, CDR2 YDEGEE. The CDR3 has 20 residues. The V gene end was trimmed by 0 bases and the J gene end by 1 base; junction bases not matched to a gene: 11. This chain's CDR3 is CASSLARGTGTSSGANVLTF. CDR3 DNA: TGTGCCAGCAGCTTGGCCCGTGGGACAGGGACCTCTTCTGGGGCCAACGTCCTGACTTTC.

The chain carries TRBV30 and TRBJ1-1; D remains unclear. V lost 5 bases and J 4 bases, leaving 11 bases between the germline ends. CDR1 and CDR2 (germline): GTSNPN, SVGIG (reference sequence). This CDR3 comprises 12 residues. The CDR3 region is CAWADYGTEAFF. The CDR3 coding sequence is TGTGCCTGGGCCGATTACGGCACTGAAGCTTTCTTT.

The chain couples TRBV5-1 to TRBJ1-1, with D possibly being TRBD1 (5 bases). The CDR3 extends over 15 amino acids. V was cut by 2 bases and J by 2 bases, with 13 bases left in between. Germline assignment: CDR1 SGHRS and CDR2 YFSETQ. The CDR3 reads CASSFTGTENTEAFF. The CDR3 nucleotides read TGCGCCAGCAGCTTTACCGGGACGGAAAACACTGAAGCTTTCTTT.